Listed here is a single T cell receptor beta chain. Other DNA sequences in this specimen translate into the identical CDR3. Using immunoSEQ multiplex PCR, the repertoire was profiled, and TCRdb retains in-frame clones only, with some absent. The sample lists 150,000 to 190,000 clones, 93% occurring once. These data belong to a study of control samples from healthy donors and cancer patients. The germline gives CDR1 MGHDK, CDR2 SYGVNS. This CDR3 comprises 13 residues. The germline V and J ends were trimmed by 1 base and 2 bases, with 5 bases remaining between them. This clonotype was sampled from a man aged 50 to 60 in good health. This chain joins TRBV25-1 and TRBJ1-2; no reliable D call. The source material was blood. Written as DNA, the CDR3 is TGTGCCAGCAGTGAATCCGGGAACTATGGCTACACCTTC. Encoded protein: CASSESGNYGYTF.